The 8 T cell receptor beta chains given below trace back to one sample, sequenced in a study of blood T cell repertoires in COVID-19. The repertoire was sequenced with immunoSEQ multiplex PCR; TCRdb's copy has only in-frame clones and lacks some. The sample holds roughly 100,000 clones; over 75% are singletons and the top ten take 20% to 30%. The sequencing sample was made of peripheral blood. The receptors originated from a man older than 75 with active or convalescent COVID-19.

V is TRBV18 and J is TRBJ1-2, with 7 bases identical to TRBD1. Trimming cost V 6 bases and J 6 bases; bases outside gene matches: 13. Per the germline V gene, CDR1 is KGHSH and CDR2 is LQKENI. The CDR3 is made up of 15 amino acids. The CDR3 loop reads CASSRRQGQEDGYTF. The DNA of the CDR3 is TGTGCCAGCTCCCGCCGACAGGGCCAGGAAGATGGCTACACCTTC.

The genes are TRBV3-1 (or the pseudogene TRBV3-2) and TRBJ1-3; maybe TRBD1 (6 bases). From germline, CDR1 is LGHDT and CDR2 YNNKEL (reference sequence). Trimming pared 4 bases from V and 4 bases from J, leaving 14 bases between. The CDR3 covers 15 residues. CDR3 loop: CASSLRTVTGNTIYF. CDR3 bases: TGTGCCAGCAGCCTTAGGACAGTTACGGGAAACACCATATATTTT.

This clone showed up just once. This sequence joins TRBV6-5 and TRBJ2-5; a weak D match, TRBD2 (6 bases). In germline, CDR1 is MNHEY, CDR2 SVGAGI. V lost 0 bases and J lost 0, with 11 bases in between. CDR3 length: 16 residues. The CDR3 reads CASSYSTGVNQETQYF. As DNA, the CDR3 is TGTGCCAGCAGTTACTCGACGGGGGTAAACCAAGAGACCCAGTACTTC.

This clone was seen a handful of times. The rearrangement uses TRBV24-1 and TRBJ2-2; 9 positions match TRBD2. Germline V gene data show CDR1 as KGHDR and CDR2 as SFDVKD. CDR3 size: 18 residues. Trimming cost V 3 bases and J 5 bases; bases outside gene matches: 12. CDR3 bases: TGTGCCACCAGTGATGCGAAATACGGGACTAGCAGTACCGGGGAGCTGTTTTTT. Its translation is CATSDAKYGTSSTGELFF.

The rearrangement links TRBV9 to TRBJ2-1; 13 bases are shared with TRBD2. With V trimmed by 3 bases and J by 8 bases, 11 bases remained unmatched. Germline CDR1 and CDR2: SGDLS and YYNGEE. CDR3 length: 17 amino acids. CDR3 loop: CASSARLGTSGVDEQFF. CDR3 sequence (DNA): TGTGCCAGCAGCGCAAGACTCGGGACTAGCGGGGTCGATGAGCAGTTCTTC.

This clone was recorded only once. This rearrangement joins TRBV7-9 to TRBJ2-5; no definite D call. The CDR3 runs 13 residues. CDR1 and CDR2 from the germline V gene are SEHNR and FQNEAQ (reference sequence). V lost 1 base and J 3 bases, leaving 6 bases between the germline ends. CDR3 loop: CASSLEAEETQYF. The DNA of the CDR3 is TGTGCCAGCAGCTTAGAAGCCGAAGAGACCCAGTACTTC.

The chain combines TRBV27 with TRBJ1-1; D perhaps matches TRBD1 (6 bases). V lost 7 bases and J lost 7, with 16 bases in between. CDR3 length: 13 residues. Germline V gene data show CDR1 as MNHEY and CDR2 as SMNVEV (reference sequence). CDR3 residues: CASNTGTQGEAFF. In DNA form, the CDR3 reads TGTGCCAGCAACACCGGGACACAGGGTGAAGCTTTCTTT.

The chain combines TRBV5-1 with TRBJ2-2; TRBD1 matches 9 bases. V was pared by 4 bases and J by 7 bases, with 5 bases of the junction left unmatched. From germline, CDR1 is SGHRS and CDR2 YFSETQ. This CDR3 region has 14 residues. The CDR3 DNA follows: TGCGCCAGCAGCGCCCGACAGGGGGTCGGGGAGCTGTTTTTT. Residues: CASSARQGVGELFF.